This TCR beta chain derives from a study of blood T cells in healthy people across ages. This clonotype was observed once. The individuals who served as donors were healthy Caucasians living in Russia, aged roughly 6 to 95. Then a second PCR, running about 7 to 11 cycles, was carried out with a sample-barcoded 5' primer and a J-beta primer mix. TCRdb reprocessed the 5' RACE reads with MiXCR, giving one entry per CDR3 protein. The sample contains 600,000 or so distinct CDR3 sequences, more than 45% of which appear only once. The V end was cut by 7 bases, the J end by 6 bases, with 19 bases between. This CDR3 comprises 13 residues. The germline V gene encodes CDR1 SQVTM and CDR2 ANQGSEA.

The sequenced sample consisted of blood. The sequence was collected from a man older than 75 in good health. This chain uses TRBV29-1 with TRBJ2-7, with D possibly matching TRBD2 (6 bases). CDR3 protein: CSGVPGGAGEQYF. For the CDR3, the DNA is TGCAGCGGAGTTCCTGGGGGAGCGGGCGAGCAGTACTTC.